This TCR beta chain was identified during a study of T cells in Graves' hyperthyroidism and ophthalmopathy. The study, taken as a whole, reports: Model predictions of ophthalmopathy came a median roughly 6.7 months before onset.

A remark on this clonotype: Its antigen is undetermined.

Amplified TCR beta CDR3 regions came from RNA transcripts. First-round RT-PCR of the TCR CDR3 relied on the HTBI primer set. A single record per CDR3 protein comes from TCRdb applying MiXCR to the multiplex PCR reads. The sample lists around 500,000 distinct CDR3 sequences, approximately 15% seen once, with 14% in the top ten. Trimming removed 5 bases from V and 1 base from J, with 7 bases in between. In germline, CDR1 is MGHRA, CDR2 YSYEKL. The CDR3 extends over 13 amino acids. When ophthalmopathy did not progress within 18 months, Graves' hyperthyroidism was considered stable. The sequence was collected from a woman between 35 and 50 years old with Graves' hyperthyroidism. Sequencing used blood. The chain carries TRBV4-1 and TRBJ2-3; D ambiguous. The chain's CDR3 is CASSSVRTDTQYF. The CDR3 DNA reads as TGCGCCAGCAGCTCCGTCCGCACAGATACGCAGTATTTT.